This T cell receptor (beta chain) was captured by sequencing in a study of blood T cell repertoires in COVID-19. Germline V gene data show CDR1 as MNHNY and CDR2 as SVGAGI (reference sequence). Trimming removed 5 bases from V and 8 bases from J, with 18 bases in between. CDR3 length: 14 amino acids. Sequencing was performed with immunoSEQ multiplex PCR; in TCRdb, only in-frame clones are kept and a portion is missing. Among under 250,000 clones listed, around 85% were seen once. Sequenced material: peripheral blood. V and J are TRBV6-6 and TRBJ1-1; D is perhaps TRBD1 (6 bases). This TCR was sampled from a man aged 50 or older with COVID-19, enrolled during active disease. The CDR3 nucleotides read TGTGCCAGCAGTCCCTTACAGGGATCCTCGGAAGCTTTCTTT. Residues: CASSPLQGSSEAFF.